The subject of this entry is one T cell receptor (beta chain). Trimming took 5 bases from V and 2 from J, leaving 14 bases between them. The length of the CDR3 is 15 residues. The germline V gene has CDR1 MNHEY and CDR2 SMNVEV (reference sequence). The sample belongs to a study of blood T cells in healthy people across ages. Study background: Per two T cells, template switching captured roughly one barcoded beta molecule.

Next came a second PCR, run for roughly 7 to 12 cycles, which used a sample-barcoded 5' primer along with a J-beta primer mix. Researchers report that each sample yielded at least 2.5 million CDR3-containing paired-end reads. In TCRdb, the 5' RACE reads were re-called with MiXCR into one record per CDR3 protein. The sample consists of 1.5 million to 2 million distinct CDR3 sequences, 28% of them appearing once. Healthy Caucasian individuals from Russia aged about 6 to 90 served as donors. The clonotype was recovered from a woman aged 25 to 39 in good health. Specimen: blood. This chain connects TRBV27 to TRBJ2-3; D could derive from TRBD1 or TRBD2 (5 bases each). This CDR3 reads CASSPPSGPTDTQYF. CDR3 coding DNA: TGTGCCAGCAGTCCCCCGTCGGGGCCCACAGATACGCAGTATTTT.